Shown below are 25 T cell receptor beta chains from a single sample sequenced in a study of siplizumab effects on memory and regulatory T cells. Clones were sequenced by immunoSEQ multiplex PCR, and TCRdb holds only the in-frame ones, with some missing. The table shows about 91,000 clones, with roughly 96% occurring only once. Sequenced: naive CD4+ T cells sorted from blood. These receptor sequences come from a human donor in good health.

The rearrangement links TRBV9 to TRBJ1-2; D gene uncertain. The germline V and J ends were trimmed by 5 bases and 4 bases, with 3 bases remaining between them. Looked up from germline, CDR1 is SGDLS and CDR2 is YYNGEE. The CDR3 has 10 amino acids. The CDR3 sequence is CASRSYGYTF. The CDR3 DNA reads TGTGCCAGCAGGAGCTATGGCTACACCTTC.

CDR3 sequence (DNA): TGTGCCAGCTCACCAAACAGGAACACCGGGGAGCTGTTTTTT. Translation gives CASSPNRNTGELFF. The chain joins TRBV18 to TRBJ2-2; D unclear. Germline CDR1 and CDR2: KGHSH and LQKENI. The CDR3 runs 14 residues. V lost 2 bases to trimming and J lost 1 base, with 5 bases between them.

The chain combines TRBV5-1 with TRBJ2-1; 12 positions agree with TRBD2. Germline V CDR1 and CDR2: SGHRS, YFSETQ. There are 18 residues in the CDR3. V was clipped by 2 bases and J by 0 bases; unmatched bases: 6. The CDR3 nucleotides are TGCGCCAGCAGCTTACTACCGGGACTAGCGGGCTCCTACAATGAGCAGTTCTTC. Amino acid sequence: CASSLLPGLAGSYNEQFF.

The rearrangement uses TRBV11-2 and TRBJ1-1; D is uncertain. There are 15 residues in the CDR3. Trimming cost V 5 bases and J 0 bases, with 13 bases left between them. The germline gives CDR1 SGHAT, CDR2 FQNNGV. The CDR3 is CASSPEGLLNTEAFF. DNA for the CDR3: TGTGCCAGCAGCCCCGAAGGTCTGTTGAACACTGAAGCTTTCTTT.

In this sample, this clone turned up once. This chain uses TRBV7-3 with TRBJ1-6, with 7 bases fitting TRBD1. The CDR3 is 15 amino acids. CDR1 and CDR2 (germline): SGHTA, FQGTGA. The J segment lost 7 bases and the V segment lost 5 bases, leaving 8 bases of the junction unmatched. The chain's CDR3 is CASSQTGTVNSPLHF. The CDR3 DNA is TGTGCCAGCAGCCAGACCGGGACAGTCAATTCACCCCTCCACTTT.

The rearrangement links TRBV28 to TRBJ2-5; 8 bases map to TRBD2. CDR1 and CDR2 from the germline V gene are MDHEN and SYDVKM. The CDR3 totals 13 residues. V shed 6 bases and J 3 bases; nucleotides not matched to a gene: 3. This chain's CDR3 is CASRAGGEETQYF. DNA of the CDR3: TGTGCCAGCAGGGCGGGGGGTGAAGAGACCCAGTACTTC.

The chain has TRBV2 and TRBJ2-7; no definite D call. This CDR3 is built from 12 residues. Looked up from germline, CDR1 is SNHLY and CDR2 is FYNNEI. V gave up 4 bases and J gave up 4 bases, with 8 bases separating them. CDR3 in DNA: TGTGCCAGCAGTGGTGACTCGTACGAGCAGTACTTC. This translates into CASSGDSYEQYF.

This chain uses TRBV5-1 with TRBJ1-6; D unresolved. This CDR3 is built from 14 residues. Deletions cut 3 bases from V and 6 bases from J, with 10 bases between. The germline V gene has CDR1 SGHRS and CDR2 YFSETQ. The CDR3 coding sequence is TGCGCCAGCAGCTCGACCGAGATTAATTCACCCCTCCACTTT. Its protein product is CASSSTEINSPLHF.

The CDR3 coding sequence is TGTGCCAGCAGTCGCGCCCCACAGGGTGGAGCTGAAGCTTTCTTT. This translates into CASSRAPQGGAEAFF. The chain employs TRBV25-1 and TRBJ1-1, with a weak D call TRBD1 (6 bases). CDR1 MGHDK and CDR2 SYGVNS come from the germline V gene. V was pared by 5 bases and J by 6 bases, with 19 bases between. This CDR3 is 15 amino acids long.

This CDR3 is CASSSDRGPEAFF. In DNA, the CDR3 is TGTGCCAGCAGCTCCGACAGGGGGCCTGAAGCTTTCTTT. The V gene is TRBV11-1, the J gene TRBJ1-1; 10 nucleotides align to TRBD1. Trimming removed 4 bases from V and 6 bases from J; junction bases left unmatched: 2. The CDR3 is 13 amino acids. Germline V lookup: CDR1 SGHAT, CDR2 FQDESV (reference sequence).

The chain has TRBV7-3 and TRBJ2-2, with TRBD1 matching over 7 bases. In germline, CDR1 is SGHTA, CDR2 FQGTGA. The J segment lost 3 bases and the V segment lost 2 bases, leaving 9 bases of the junction unmatched. The CDR3 is made up of 17 amino acids. CDR3 coding DNA: TGTGCCAGCAGCTTACAGGCCGGGACAGCGCACACCGGGGAGCTGTTTTTT. Protein product: CASSLQAGTAHTGELFF.

This clone was counted between two and nine times. The chain employs TRBV6-6 and TRBJ1-2; D is uncertain. The CDR3 consists of 11 residues. The germline V gene has CDR1 MNHNY and CDR2 SVGAGI (reference sequence). V was trimmed by 4 bases and J by 4 bases, leaving 4 bases between them. In DNA, the CDR3 is TGTGCCAGCAGTTCTGTCTATGGCTACACCTTC. Protein: CASSSVYGYTF.

The chain has TRBV4-1 and TRBJ2-5; 13 positions agree with TRBD2. CDR3 length equals 15 residues. Unmatched junction bases numbered 1, after V lost 0 bases and J lost 6 bases. Germline CDR1 MGHRA, CDR2 YSYEKL. The CDR3 spells CASSQEGLAGKTQYF. Written as DNA, the CDR3 is TGCGCCAGCAGCCAAGAGGGACTAGCGGGAAAGACCCAGTACTTC.

V usage is TRBV7-3 and J usage is TRBJ1-2; 8 positions agree with TRBD1. The CDR3 totals 13 residues. The junction had 8 bases not matched to a gene; V was cut back by 4 bases and J by 10 bases. The germline gives CDR1 SGHTA, CDR2 FQGTGA. The CDR3 DNA reads TGTGCCAGCAGCTACAGGGGGTCGCCCATCTACACCTTC. It specifies CASSYRGSPIYTF.

The chain combines TRBV7-2 with TRBJ1-1, with 7 bases aligning to TRBD1. This CDR3 is built from 14 residues. From germline, CDR1 is SGHTA and CDR2 FQGNSA. J gave up 5 bases and V 0 bases, and 3 bases lay outside the gene matches. CDR3 DNA: TGTGCCAGCAGCTTAGCGGGACAGTTGACTGAAGCTTTCTTT. Translated: CASSLAGQLTEAFF.

The chain has TRBV6-1 and TRBJ1-2; D unresolved. V was clipped by 1 base and J by 0 bases, with 12 bases between them. Germline V gene sequence: CDR1 MNHNS, CDR2 SASEGT. CDR3 length: 16 amino acids. The CDR3 sequence is CASSEVRTQANYGYTF. The DNA for the CDR3 is TGTGCCAGCAGTGAAGTTAGGACTCAGGCTAACTATGGCTACACCTTC.

CDR3 nucleotides: TGTGCCAGTATTCGGCAGAACCCCTTTGAAGCTTTCTTT. Translation gives CASIRQNPFEAFF. J is TRBJ1-1 and V is TRBV19; D remains ambiguous. Germline V gene sequence: CDR1 LNHDA, CDR2 SQIVND (reference sequence). V was pared by 7 bases and J by 7 bases, with 16 bases between. The CDR3 runs to 13 residues.

This clone was recorded only once. This chain uses TRBV10-3 with TRBJ1-4; TRBD1 matches at 9 bases. V lost 3 bases to trimming and J lost 4 bases; unmatched junction nucleotides: 6. Germline CDR1 reads ENHRY; CDR2 reads SYGVKD. This CDR3 spans 16 amino acids. The CDR3 region is CAISDASGQGNEKLFF. The CDR3 DNA reads as TGTGCCATCAGTGATGCGTCGGGACAGGGTAATGAAAAACTGTTTTTT.

This chain joins TRBV4-3 and TRBJ2-7; 7 bases align to TRBD1. CDR1 LGHNA and CDR2 YSLEER come from the germline V gene. The V and J ends lost 0 bases and 6 bases, in that order; junction bases with no gene match: 2. There are 13 residues in the CDR3. The CDR3 is CASSQDSGGEQYF. CDR3 sequence (DNA): TGCGCCAGCAGCCAAGATTCAGGGGGCGAGCAGTACTTC.

In regard to this clone: This CDR3 is also generated by other DNA sequences in the sample. This rearrangement joins TRBV7-3 to TRBJ1-1; 10 bases align to TRBD1. Germline CDR1 reads SGHTA; CDR2 reads FQGTGA. The V and J ends lost 5 bases and 8 bases, in that order; junction bases with no gene match: 5. The CDR3 loop spans 13 amino acids. The CDR3 nucleotides read TGTGCCAGCAGCGCGGGACAGGGGCTCGAAGCTTTCTTT. This gives the protein CASSAGQGLEAFF.

The V call is TRBV7-2, the J call TRBJ2-3, with a tentative D call TRBD2 (6 bases). Germline CDR1 reads SGHTA; CDR2 reads FQGNSA. The CDR3 sequence is 15 residues long. The germline V and J ends were trimmed by 5 bases and 0 bases, with 12 bases remaining between them. The CDR3 protein is CASSRGSSSTDTQYF. CDR3 DNA sequence: TGTGCCAGCAGCCGGGGGAGCTCCAGCACAGATACGCAGTATTTT.

The gene calls are TRBV2 and TRBJ1-2, with TRBD1 matching 9 bases. The CDR3 loop spans 11 amino acids. CDR1 is SNHLY and CDR2 is FYNNEI in the germline V gene. V was clipped by 9 bases and J by 8 bases; unmatched bases: 4. This CDR3 reads CARGQGLGYTF. The CDR3 region has the DNA TGTGCCAGAGGACAGGGGTTAGGCTACACCTTC.

The rearrangement uses TRBV7-9 and TRBJ2-7, with a weak D call TRBD2 (6 bases). V was pared by 5 bases and J by 6 bases, with 17 bases between. This CDR3 comprises 14 residues. Germline V gene sequence: CDR1 SEHNR, CDR2 FQNEAQ (reference sequence). CDR3 loop: CASSPPGLPSEQYF. The CDR3 region has the DNA TGTGCCAGCAGCCCCCCGGGACTGCCCTCCGAGCAGTACTTC.

The V gene is TRBV25-1, the J gene TRBJ1-2; 7 bases agree with TRBD1. This CDR3 is built from 15 residues. The trim removed 2 bases at V and 2 bases at J, leaving 5 bases unmatched. The germline V gene has CDR1 MGHDK and CDR2 SYGVNS. This CDR3 is CASSETVGQNYGYTF. The CDR3 nucleotides read TGTGCCAGCAGTGAAACTGTGGGACAGAACTATGGCTACACCTTC.

The CDR3 region has the DNA TGTGCCAGCAGCTACGACTTTGAGACAGGGGGCGCGGATACGCAGTATTTT. This translates into CASSYDFETGGADTQYF. The chain employs TRBV7-8 and TRBJ2-3; 10 nucleotides line up with TRBD1. This CDR3 spans 17 amino acids. V dropped 4 bases and J dropped 6; count of bases not matched to a gene: 13. CDR1 SGHVS and CDR2 FQNEAQ come from the germline V gene.